The clone carrying this TCR beta chain was seen ten or more times. Its antigen is unknown. Time point meaning: pre-sensitization, week 0. Treatment reported: therapeutic diphenylcyclopropenone sensitization with weekly scalp DPC. These data belong to a study of human T cells and chemical hapten exposure. Study-level points and caveats: No change in TCRs above 1 in 1000 frequency was produced by DPC sensitization. Alopecia affected the donors, so their immune response may differ from healthy people's.

The CDR3 runs to 13 residues. CDR1 is MGHDK, CDR2 SYGVNS, per germline. V shed 1 base and J 12 bases; nucleotides not matched to a gene: 8. TCRdb itself ran the RACE reads through MiXCR, one entry per CDR3 protein. The repertoire has tens of thousands of distinct CDR3 sequences, approximately 9.9% of them found once; the top ten carry roughly 3.5%. The V call is TRBV25-1, the J call TRBJ1-2, with TRBD1 identical over 7 bases. The TCR sequence derives from a woman aged 35 to 49 with alopecia areata. Some clones in this sample may be carry-over from other donors' samples. This material consisted of whole blood, taken in connection with sensitization to the hapten diphenylcyclopropenone (DPC). CDR3 DNA sequence: TGTGCCAGCAGTGAATCCGGCGACAGGGCCCACACCTTC. It yields the protein CASSESGDRAHTF.